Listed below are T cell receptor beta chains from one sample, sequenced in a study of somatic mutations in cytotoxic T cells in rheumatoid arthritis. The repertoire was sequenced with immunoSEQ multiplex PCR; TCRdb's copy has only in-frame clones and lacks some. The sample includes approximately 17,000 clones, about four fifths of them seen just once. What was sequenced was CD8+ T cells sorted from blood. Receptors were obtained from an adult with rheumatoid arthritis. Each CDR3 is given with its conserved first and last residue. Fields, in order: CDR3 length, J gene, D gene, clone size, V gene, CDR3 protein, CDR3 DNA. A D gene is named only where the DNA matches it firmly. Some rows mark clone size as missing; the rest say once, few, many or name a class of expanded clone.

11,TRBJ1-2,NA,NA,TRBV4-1,CASSRTGTPHF,TGCGCCAGCAGCCGCACCGGGACCCCACACTTC
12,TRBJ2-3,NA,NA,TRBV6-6,CASGDGTDTQYF,TGTGCCAGCGGAGATGGCACAGATACGCAGTATTTT
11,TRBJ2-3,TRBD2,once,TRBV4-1,CAGAGGDTQYF,TGCGCGGGGGCGGGGGGAGATACGCAGTATTTT
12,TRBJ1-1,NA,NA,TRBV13,CASSSGNTEAFF,TGTGCCAGCAGCTCAGGGAACACTGAAGCTTTCTTT
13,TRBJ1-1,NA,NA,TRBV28,CASRATGSTEAFF,TGTGCCAGCAGAGCAACAGGGAGCACTGAAGCTTTCTTT
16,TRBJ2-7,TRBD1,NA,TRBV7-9,CASSSTGTGDSYEQYF,TGTGCCAGCAGCTCCACCGGGACAGGGGACTCCTACGAGCAGTACTTC
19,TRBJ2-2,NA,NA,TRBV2,CASSMDREVAIANTGELFF,TGTGCCAGCAGCATGGACAGAGAGGTAGCGATCGCGAACACCGGGGAGCTGTTTTTT
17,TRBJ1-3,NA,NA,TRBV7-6,CASSLLPGPNSGNTIYF,TGTGCCAGCAGCTTACTTCCCGGACCCAACTCTGGAAACACCATATATTTT
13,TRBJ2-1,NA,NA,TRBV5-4,CASSLAEAVEQFF,TGTGCCAGCAGCTTGGCCGAAGCGGTTGAGCAGTTCTTC
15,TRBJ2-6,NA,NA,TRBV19,CASSITGSGANVLTF,TGTGCCAGTAGTATTACGGGGTCTGGGGCCAACGTCCTGACTTTC
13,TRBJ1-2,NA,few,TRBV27,CASTTAGDYGYTF,TGTGCCAGCACCACGGCAGGGGACTATGGCTACACCTTC
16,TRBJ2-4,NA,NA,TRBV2,CASSELVSDNWNIQYF,TGTGCCAGCAGTGAGCTTGTCAGCGATAATTGGAACATTCAGTACTTC
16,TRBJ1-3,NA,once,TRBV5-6,CASTKPGATSGNTIYF,TGTGCCAGCACCAAGCCTGGCGCCACCTCTGGAAACACCATATATTTT
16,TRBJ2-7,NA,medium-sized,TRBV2,CASSEQGSLAVYEQYF,TGTGCCAGCAGTGAACAGGGGAGCTTGGCGGTATACGAGCAGTACTTC
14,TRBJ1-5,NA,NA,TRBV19,CASSIPLGHQPQHF,TGTGCCAGTAGTATCCCCTTGGGGCATCAGCCCCAGCATTTT
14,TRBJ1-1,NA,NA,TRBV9,CASSPPTGNTEAFF,TGTGCCAGCAGCCCTCCCACAGGTAACACTGAAGCTTTCTTT
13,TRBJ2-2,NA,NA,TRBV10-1,CASRATSSGELFF,TGCGCCAGCAGGGCTACTAGCTCCGGGGAGCTGTTTTTT
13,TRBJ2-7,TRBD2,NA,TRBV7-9,CASSPGLDSEQYF,TGTGCCAGCAGCCCCGGACTAGACTCCGAGCAGTACTTC
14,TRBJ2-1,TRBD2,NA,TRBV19,CATSAGNSYNEQFF,TGTGCCACCTCAGCGGGGAACTCCTACAATGAGCAGTTCTTC
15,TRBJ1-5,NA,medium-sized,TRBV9,CASSPSGEVDQPQHF,TGTGCCAGCAGCCCGAGTGGGGAGGTTGATCAGCCCCAGCATTTT
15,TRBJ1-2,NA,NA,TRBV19,CASSIARTEAYGYTF,TGTGCCAGTAGTATAGCACGCACAGAAGCCTATGGCTACACCTTC
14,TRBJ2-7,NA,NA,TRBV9,CASSAPVAPYEQYF,TGTGCCAGCAGCGCACCGGTGGCACCCTACGAGCAGTACTTC
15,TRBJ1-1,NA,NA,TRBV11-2,CASSTTSLTGAEAFF,TGTGCCAGCAGCACCACCTCTCTGACAGGAGCAGAAGCTTTCTTT
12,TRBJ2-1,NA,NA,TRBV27,CASRTGRGEQFF,TGTGCCAGCAGGACAGGGAGGGGTGAGCAGTTCTTC
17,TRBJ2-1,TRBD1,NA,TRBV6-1,CASSEYSGTESYNEQFF,TGTGCCAGCAGTGAGTACTCCGGGACAGAGTCTTACAATGAGCAGTTCTTC
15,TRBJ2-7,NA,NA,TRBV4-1,CASSPTLGTAYEQYF,TGCGCCAGCAGCCCCACCCTCGGGACGGCCTACGAGCAGTACTTC
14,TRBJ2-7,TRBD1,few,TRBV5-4,CASSPARGTYEQYF,TGTGCCAGCAGCCCCGCCAGGGGGACCTACGAGCAGTACTTC
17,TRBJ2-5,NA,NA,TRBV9,CASSVGIGRREKETQYF,TGTGCCAGCAGCGTAGGAATCGGCAGGAGGGAAAAGGAGACCCAGTACTTC
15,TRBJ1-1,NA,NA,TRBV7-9,CASSSGRRGDDGAFF,TGTGCCAGCAGCTCCGGGCGGCGGGGGGATGACGGAGCTTTCTTT
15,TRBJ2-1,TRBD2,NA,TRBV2,CASSRGAGGRDEQFF,TGTGCCAGCAGCCGAGGGGCGGGGGGCCGGGATGAGCAGTTCTTC
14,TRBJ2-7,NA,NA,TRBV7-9,CASSLDGGLSEQYF,TGTGCCAGCAGCTTAGACGGGGGGCTATCCGAGCAGTACTTC
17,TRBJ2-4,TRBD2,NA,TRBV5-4,CASSLWASGGAENIQYF,TGTGCCAGCAGCTTGTGGGCTAGCGGGGGGGCGGAAAACATTCAGTACTTC
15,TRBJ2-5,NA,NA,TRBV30,CAWSVAARARETQYF,TGTGCCTGGAGTGTAGCCGCCCGAGCCAGGGAGACCCAGTACTTC
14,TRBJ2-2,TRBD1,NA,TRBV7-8,CASSFDRATGELFF,TGTGCCAGCAGCTTTGACAGGGCCACCGGGGAGCTGTTTTTT
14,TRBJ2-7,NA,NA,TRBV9,CASSVADGTYEQYF,TGTGCCAGCAGCGTAGCCGACGGGACCTACGAGCAGTACTTC
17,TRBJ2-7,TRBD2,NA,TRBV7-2,CASSSWEGGDKTYEQYF,TGTGCCAGCAGCTCCTGGGAGGGTGGGGATAAGACCTACGAGCAGTACTTC
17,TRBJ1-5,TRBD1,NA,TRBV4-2,CASSHGQGIRSNQPQHF,TGTGCCAGCAGCCACGGACAGGGTATTAGGAGCAATCAGCCCCAGCATTTT
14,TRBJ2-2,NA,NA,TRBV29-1,CSVPRGVNTGELFF,TGCAGCGTCCCCAGGGGAGTAAACACCGGGGAGCTGTTTTTT
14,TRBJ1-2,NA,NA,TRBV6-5,CASSYGGLGYGYTF,TGTGCCAGCAGTTACGGGGGCCTTGGCTATGGCTACACCTTC
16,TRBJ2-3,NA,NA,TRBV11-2,CASSLGRGGTTDTQYF,TGTGCCAGCAGCTTAGGGCGCGGGGGCACCACAGATACGCAGTATTTT
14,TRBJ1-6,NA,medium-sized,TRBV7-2,CASSEQGLRSPLHF,TGTGCCAGCAGCGAGCAGGGGCTGCGTTCACCCCTCCACTTT
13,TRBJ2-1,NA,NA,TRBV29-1,CSVEEGSGTEQFF,TGCAGCGTTGAAGAAGGTTCGGGGACTGAGCAGTTCTTC
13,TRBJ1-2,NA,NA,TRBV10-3,CAISETSNYGYTF,TGTGCCATCAGTGAGACCTCTAACTATGGCTACACCTTC
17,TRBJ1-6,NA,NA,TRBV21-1,CASSFRLAIHHNSPLHF,TGTGCCAGCAGTTTCAGACTAGCTATACATCATAATTCACCCCTCCACTTT
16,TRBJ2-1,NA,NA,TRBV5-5,CASSLDIGGSYNEQFF,TGTGCCAGCAGCTTGGACATAGGGGGGTCCTACAATGAGCAGTTCTTC
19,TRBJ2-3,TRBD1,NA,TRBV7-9,CASSLAFSGDRGLTDTQYF,TGTGCCAGCAGCTTAGCGTTCTCTGGGGACAGGGGGTTAACAGATACGCAGTATTTT
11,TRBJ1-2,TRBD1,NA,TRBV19,CATGQLYGYTF,TGTGCCACGGGACAGCTCTATGGCTACACCTTC
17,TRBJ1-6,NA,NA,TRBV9,CASSVARSGAYNSPLHF,TGTGCCAGCAGCGTAGCGAGGTCGGGGGCCTATAATTCACCCCTCCACTTT